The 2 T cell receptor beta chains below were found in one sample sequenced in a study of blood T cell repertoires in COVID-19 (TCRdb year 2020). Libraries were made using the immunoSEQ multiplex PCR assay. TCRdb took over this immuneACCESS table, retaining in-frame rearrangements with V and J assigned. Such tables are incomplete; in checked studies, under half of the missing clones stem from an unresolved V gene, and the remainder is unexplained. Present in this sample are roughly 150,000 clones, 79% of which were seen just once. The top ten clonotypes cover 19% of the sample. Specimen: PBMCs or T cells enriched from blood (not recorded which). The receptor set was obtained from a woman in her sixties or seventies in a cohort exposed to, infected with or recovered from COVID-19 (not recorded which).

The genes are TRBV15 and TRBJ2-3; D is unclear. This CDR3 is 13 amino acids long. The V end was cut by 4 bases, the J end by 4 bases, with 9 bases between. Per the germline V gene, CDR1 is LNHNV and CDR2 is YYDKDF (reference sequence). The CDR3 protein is CATSTGPADTQYF. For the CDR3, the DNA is TGTGCCACCAGCACAGGCCCCGCAGATACGCAGTATTTT.

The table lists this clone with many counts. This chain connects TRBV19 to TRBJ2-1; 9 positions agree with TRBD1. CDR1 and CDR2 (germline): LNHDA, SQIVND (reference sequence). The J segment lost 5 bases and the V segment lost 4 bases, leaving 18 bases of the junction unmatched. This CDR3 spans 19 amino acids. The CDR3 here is CASSTGITRWTGDNNEQFF. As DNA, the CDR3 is TGTGCCAGTAGTACGGGCATTACCCGTTGGACAGGGGATAACAATGAGCAGTTCTTC.